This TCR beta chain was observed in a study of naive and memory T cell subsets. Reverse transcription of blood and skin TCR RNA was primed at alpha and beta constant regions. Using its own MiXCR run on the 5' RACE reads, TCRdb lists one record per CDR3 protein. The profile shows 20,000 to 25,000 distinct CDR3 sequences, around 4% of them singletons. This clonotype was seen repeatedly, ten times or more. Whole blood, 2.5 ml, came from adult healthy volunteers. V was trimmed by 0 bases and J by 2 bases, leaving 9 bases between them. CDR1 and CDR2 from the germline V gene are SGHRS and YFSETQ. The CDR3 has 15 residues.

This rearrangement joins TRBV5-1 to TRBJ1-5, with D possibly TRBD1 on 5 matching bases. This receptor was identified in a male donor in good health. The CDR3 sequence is CASSLAGGGNQPQHF. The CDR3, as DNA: TGCGCCAGCAGCTTGGCCGGGGGGGGCAATCAGCCCCAGCATTTT.